Listed below are T cell receptor beta chains from one sample, sequenced in a study of shared clonotypes between healthy human individuals. The data were produced by immunoSEQ multiplex PCR, yet TCRdb's version contains in-frame clones alone and is incomplete. This table holds 2 million to 2.5 million clones, approximately 95% found once. The sample was naive CD4+ T cells sorted from blood. All receptors derive from a young man in good health. Each CDR3 is given with its conserved first and last residue. D genes are given only for firm matches.

>-|TRBJ1-6|TRBV12-5
CASGLVLAGNSPLHF
TGTGCTAGTGGTTTGGTACTAGCAGGTAATTCACCCCTCCACTTT
>-|TRBJ1-4|TRBV27
CASRTPGEKLFF
TGTGCCAGCAGGACCCCTGGTGAAAAACTGTTTTTT
>-|TRBJ2-3|TRBV7-2
CASSLEGGFTDTQYF
TGTGCCAGCAGCTTAGAGGGCGGATTCACAGATACGCAGTATTTT
>-|TRBJ1-3|TRBV30
CAWIQGNTIYF
TGTGCCTGGATCCAGGGAAACACCATATATTTT
>-|TRBJ1-1|TRBV5-6
CASSLANTEAFF
TGTGCCAGCAGCTTGGCCAACACTGAAGCTTTCTTT
>-|TRBJ2-3|TRBV5-1
CASSLGGPPADTQYF
TGCGCCAGCAGCTTGGGGGGGCCTCCCGCGGATACGCAGTATTTT
>-|TRBJ2-1|TRBV9
CASSVEESSGEQFF
TGTGCCAGCAGCGTAGAGGAGTCCTCAGGAGAGCAGTTCTTC
>-|TRBJ2-1|TRBV6-1
CASRPGRGSYNEQFF
TGTGCCAGCAGACCTGGTCGAGGGTCCTACAATGAGCAGTTCTTC
>-|TRBJ2-7|TRBV30
CAWGPHEQYF
TGTGCCTGGGGTCCCCACGAGCAGTACTTC
>-|TRBJ2-7|TRBV6-6
CASSYSAGTSYEQYF
TGTGCCAGCAGTTACTCGGCGGGTACCTCCTACGAGCAGTACTTC
>TRBD2|TRBJ2-3|TRBV18
CASSPLAGVGTDTQYF
TGTGCCAGCTCACCACTAGCGGGAGTGGGAACAGATACGCAGTATTTT
>TRBD1|TRBJ2-6|TRBV28
CASSPQGDPSSGANVLTF
TGTGCCAGCAGTCCTCAGGGGGACCCGAGCTCTGGGGCCAACGTCCTGACTTTC
>TRBD1|TRBJ2-7|TRBV2
CASRSDRTYYEQYF
TGTGCCAGCAGGTCGGACAGGACATACTACGAGCAGTACTTC
>-|TRBJ1-1|TRBV7-9
CASSHPGRDTEAFF
TGTGCCAGCAGCCATCCCGGAAGGGACACTGAAGCTTTCTTT